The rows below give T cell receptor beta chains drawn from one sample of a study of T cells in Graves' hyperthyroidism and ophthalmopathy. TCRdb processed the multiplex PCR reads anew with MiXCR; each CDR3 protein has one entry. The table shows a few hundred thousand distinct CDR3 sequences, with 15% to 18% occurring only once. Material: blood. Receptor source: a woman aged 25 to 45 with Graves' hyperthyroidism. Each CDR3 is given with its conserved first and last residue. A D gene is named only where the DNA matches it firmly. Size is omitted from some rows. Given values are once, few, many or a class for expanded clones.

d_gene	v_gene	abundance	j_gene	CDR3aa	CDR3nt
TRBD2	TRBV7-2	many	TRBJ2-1	CASSRTPGLAGYNEQFF	TGTGCCAGCAGCCGAACCCCCGGACTAGCGGGTTACAATGAGCAGTTCTTC
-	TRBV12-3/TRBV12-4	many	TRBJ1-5	CASREGSIGNQPQHF	TGTGCCAGCAGGGAAGGGTCAATTGGCAATCAGCCCCAGCATTTT
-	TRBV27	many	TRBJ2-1	CASRQSGKQFF	TGTGCCAGCAGGCAAAGCGGAAAGCAGTTCTTC
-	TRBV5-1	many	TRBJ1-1	CASSRETGTSEAFF	TGCGCCAGCAGCAGAGAAACAGGGACGTCTGAAGCTTTCTTT
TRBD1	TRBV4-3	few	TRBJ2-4	CASSQEKQGRGTAKNIQYF	TGCGCCAGCAGCCAAGAAAAACAGGGGAGAGGGACGGCCAAAAACATTCAGTACTTC
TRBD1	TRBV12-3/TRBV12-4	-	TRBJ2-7	CASRAGTGFSYEQYF	TGTGCCAGCAGGGCCGGGACAGGGTTCTCCTACGAGCAGTACTTC
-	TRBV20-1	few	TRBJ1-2	CSAASDDLNYGYTF	TGCAGTGCAGCTTCGGACGACTTGAACTATGGCTACACCTTC
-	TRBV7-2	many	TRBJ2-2	CASSGAGTDTGELFF	TGTGCCAGCAGCGGTGCGGGGACGGACACCGGGGAGCTGTTTTTT
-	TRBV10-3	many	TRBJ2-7	CAIKEGGPYEQYF	TGTGCCATCAAAGAGGGGGGTCCCTACGAGCAGTACTTC
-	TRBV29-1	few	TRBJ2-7	CSVYTGLLQYF	TGCAGCGTTTACACAGGGTTGTTGCAGTACTTC
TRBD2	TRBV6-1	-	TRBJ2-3	CASSLAGQLDTQYF	TGTGCCAGCAGTCTAGCGGGACAGTTGGATACGCAGTATTTT
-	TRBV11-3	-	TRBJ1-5	CASRLRAGTRKFLWDQPQHF	TGTGCCAGCCGCCTCCGGGCCGGGACACGGAAGTTTTTATGGGATCAGCCCCAGCATTTT
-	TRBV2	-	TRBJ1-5	CASSEAYINQPQHF	TGTGCCAGCAGTGAAGCGTATATAAATCAGCCCCAGCATTTT
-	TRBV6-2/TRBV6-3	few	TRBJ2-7	CASSYAGRGSPGHTEQYF	TGTGCCAGCAGTTACGCAGGCAGGGGCAGCCCTGGTCATACCGAGCAGTACTTC
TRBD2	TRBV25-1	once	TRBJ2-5	CASSEVLVRLAGETQYF	TGTGCCAGCAGTGAAGTATTAGTTAGACTAGCGGGAGAGACCCAGTACTTC
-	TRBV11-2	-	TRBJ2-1	CASSSPRGSPYNEQFF	TGTGCCAGCAGCTCCCCTAGAGGTAGCCCCTACAATGAGCAGTTCTTC
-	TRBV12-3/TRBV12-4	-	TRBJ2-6	CASTLRVGSGANVLTF	TGTGCCAGCACCCTCCGAGTAGGGTCTGGGGCCAACGTCCTGACTTTC
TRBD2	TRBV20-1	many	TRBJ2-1	CSARKPSGTYNEQFF	TGCAGTGCTAGAAAACCTAGCGGGACCTACAATGAGCAGTTCTTC
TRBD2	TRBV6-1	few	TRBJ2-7	CASSLAGDIYEQYF	TGTGCCAGCAGTCTAGCGGGAGATATCTACGAGCAGTACTTC
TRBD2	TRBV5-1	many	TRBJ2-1	CASSSLAGGPNEQFF	TGCGCCAGCAGCTCACTAGCGGGAGGGCCCAATGAGCAGTTCTTC
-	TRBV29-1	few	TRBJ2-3	CSVQGGGGPTDTQCF	TGCAGCGTGCAAGGGGGGGGAGGGCCGACAGATACGCAGTGTTTT
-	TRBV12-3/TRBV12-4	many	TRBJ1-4	CASRSTVATNEKLFF	TGTGCCAGCAGGTCGACAGTTGCAACTAATGAAAAACTGTTTTTT
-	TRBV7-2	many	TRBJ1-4	CASSLVGGRVGEKLFF	TGTGCCAGCAGCTTAGTCGGGGGGCGGGTCGGTGAAAAACTGTTTTTT
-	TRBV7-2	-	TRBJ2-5	CASKAEQETQYF	TGTGCAAGCAAGGCGGAACAAGAGACCCAGTACTTC
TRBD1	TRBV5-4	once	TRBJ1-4	CASSVKDRGQEKLFF	TGTGCCAGCAGCGTAAAGGACAGGGGGCAGGAAAAACTGTTTTTT
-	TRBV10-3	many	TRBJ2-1	CAIQNYNEQFF	TGTGCCATACAGAACTACAATGAGCAGTTCTTC
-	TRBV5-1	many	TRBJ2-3	CASSLESGDTDTQYF	TGCGCCAGCAGCCTCGAGAGCGGCGACACAGATACGCAGTATTTT
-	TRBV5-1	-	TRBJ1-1	CASSLFEGMNTEAFF	TGCGCCAGCAGCTTGTTTGAAGGGATGAACACTGAAGCTTTCTTT
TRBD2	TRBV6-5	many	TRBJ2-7	CASRTLGEWGTSGSYEQYF	TGTGCCAGCAGAACGCTGGGGGAGTGGGGGACTAGCGGCTCCTACGAGCAGTACTTC
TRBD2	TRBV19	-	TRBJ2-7	CASSIRVAGDYEQYF	TGTGCCAGTAGTATAAGGGTAGCGGGAGACTACGAGCAGTACTTC
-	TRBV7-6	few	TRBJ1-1	CASSSQEYTEAFF	TGTGCCAGCAGTTCACAGGAGTACACTGAAGCTTTCTTT
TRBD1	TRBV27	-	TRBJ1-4	CASKIQGADEKLFF	TGTGCCAGCAAAATACAGGGGGCGGATGAAAAACTGTTTTTT
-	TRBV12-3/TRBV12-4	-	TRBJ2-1	CASSSLGDEQFF	TGTGCCAGCAGTTCGCTTGGGGATGAGCAGTTCTTC
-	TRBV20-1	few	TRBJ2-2	CSARWRNTGELFF	TGCAGTGCTAGATGGAGGAACACCGGGGAGCTGTTTTTT
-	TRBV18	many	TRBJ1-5	CASSPGRVGQPQHF	TGTGCCAGCTCACCGGGCAGGGTCGGGCAGCCCCAGCATTTT
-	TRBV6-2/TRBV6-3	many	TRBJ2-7	CASRTGIEQYF	TGTGCCAGCCGAACAGGGATCGAGCAGTACTTC
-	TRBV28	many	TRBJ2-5	CASSPGMETQYF	TGTGCCAGCAGTCCAGGGATGGAGACCCAGTACTTC
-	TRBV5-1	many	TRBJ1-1	CASTGLNAEAFF	TGCGCCAGCACGGGCCTGAATGCTGAAGCTTTCTTT